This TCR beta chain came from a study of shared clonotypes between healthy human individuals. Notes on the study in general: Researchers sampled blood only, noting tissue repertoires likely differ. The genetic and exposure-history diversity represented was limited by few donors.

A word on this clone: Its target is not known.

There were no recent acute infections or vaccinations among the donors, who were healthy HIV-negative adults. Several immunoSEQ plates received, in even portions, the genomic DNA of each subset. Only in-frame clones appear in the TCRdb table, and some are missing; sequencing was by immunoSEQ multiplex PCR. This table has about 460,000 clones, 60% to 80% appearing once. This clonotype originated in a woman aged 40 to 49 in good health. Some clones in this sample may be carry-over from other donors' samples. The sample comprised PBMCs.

The CDR3 sequence: CAWSVRGPGQPWATNEKLFF. The CDR3 DNA sequence: TGTGCCTGGAGTGTACGGGGGCCGGGACAGCCGTGGGCAACTAATGAAAAACTGTTTTTT. The chain links TRBV30 to TRBJ1-4; TRBD1 agrees at 7 bases. The CDR3 consists of 20 residues. The V and J ends lost 0 bases and 0 bases, in that order; junction bases with no gene match: 16. From germline, CDR1 is GTSNPN and CDR2 SVGIG (reference sequence).